The rows below give T cell receptor beta chains drawn from one sample of a study of CD8 T cells in Susac syndrome. From the immunoSEQ multiplex PCR reads, TCRdb called clonotypes with MiXCR, one entry per CDR3 protein. Of about 130,000 distinct CDR3 sequences in the sample, around 94% are singletons; the top ten hold 0.1% to 0.15%. What was sequenced was CD4+ T cells from PBMCs. These receptors were taken from a human donor with multiple sclerosis. Each CDR3 is given with its conserved first and last residue. D genes are given only for firm matches. Clone size is shown for a subset of rows, as once, few, many or a class of expanded clone.

clone_size j_call v_call d_call cdr3_nt cdr3_aa
- TRBJ2-1 TRBV6-4 - TGTGCCAGCAGTGACTCGCGTAGGAAGTTCTTC CASSDSRRKFF
- TRBJ2-5 TRBV20-1 TRBD2 TGCCGACCACTCCCTAGGTCTAGCGGAGAAGAGACCCAGTACTTC CRPLPRSSGEETQYF
few TRBJ2-5 TRBV6-5 - TGTGCCAGCACCTCCTCCCAAGAGACCCAGTACTTC CASTSSQETQYF
- TRBJ1-5 TRBV6-5 - TGTGCCAGCAGTCGAACAGGGCCAGGTCAGCCCCAGCATTTT CASSRTGPGQPQHF
- TRBJ1-2 TRBV27 TRBD1 TGTGCCAGCAGTTTATCAGGGGGCGGTGGCTACACCTTC CASSLSGGGGYTF
- TRBJ2-5 TRBV5-6 - TGTGCCAGCAGCTTGGCAAGTATCCAGTACGGGGAGACCCAGTACTTC CASSLASIQYGETQYF
- TRBJ2-4 TRBV6-5 - TGTGCCAGCTCCCGGGGACTCGGAAACATTCAGTACTTC CASSRGLGNIQYF
- TRBJ2-1 TRBV9 - TGTGCCAGCAGCGTAGCAGGGGCGGTCGCCTACAATGAGCAGTTCTTC CASSVAGAVAYNEQFF
- TRBJ1-1 TRBV6-6 - TGTGCCAGCAGGGGGGTGGGGAACACTGAAGCTTTCTTT CASRGVGNTEAFF
few TRBJ2-7 TRBV30 TRBD2 TGTGCCTGGAGCCCTACCTCCGCGGGAGGGGAGCAGTACTTC CAWSPTSAGGEQYF
- TRBJ1-5 TRBV6-5 TRBD1 TGTGCCAGCAGTTACTCCGGGACAGGGAATCAGCCCCAGCATTTT CASSYSGTGNQPQHF
- TRBJ2-7 TRBV2 - TGTGCCAGCAGTCGACTCGAGCAGTACTTC CASSRLEQYF
- TRBJ2-7 TRBV29-1 TRBD1 TGCAGCGTTGAGACAGGGGTGTACGAGCAGTACTTC CSVETGVYEQYF
- TRBJ2-2 TRBV15 TRBD2 TGTGCCACCAGCCCTAGCGGATTCCAGTCGGGCGGGGAGCTGTTTTTT CATSPSGFQSGGELFF
- TRBJ1-4 TRBV29-1 - TGCAGCGTAAGGAATGAAAAACTGTTTTTT CSVRNEKLFF
- TRBJ2-3 TRBV5-4 - TGTGCCAGCAGTCCGTACGCAGGGGTCGATACGCAGTATTTT CASSPYAGVDTQYF
- TRBJ2-7 TRBV6-2/TRBV6-3 - TGTGCCAGCAGTTACCCGGACGTTCAGAGCTCCTACGAGCAGTACTTC CASSYPDVQSSYEQYF
- TRBJ2-2 TRBV30 - TGTGCCTGGAGGCACTCGAACACCGGGGAGCTGTTTTTT CAWRHSNTGELFF
- TRBJ1-1 TRBV29-1 - TGCAGCGTTAAGGGATTGACCCAAGCTTTCTTT CSVKGLTQAFF
- TRBJ2-7 TRBV20-1 - TGCAGTGCTAGAGATTCAGGGGACGAGCAGTACTTC CSARDSGDEQYF
- TRBJ2-7 TRBV30 TRBD1 TGTGCCTGGCAGGAGACAGGGGAGGCTAGGATTGAGCAGTACTTC CAWQETGEARIEQYF
- TRBJ2-2 TRBV30 TRBD2 TGTGCCTGGGGGATGGGACTAGCGAACACCGGGGAGCTGTTTTTT CAWGMGLANTGELFF
- TRBJ2-3 TRBV6-5 TRBD2 TGTGCCAGCAGTTACCGGACTAGCGGGAGAGATACGCAGTATTTT CASSYRTSGRDTQYF
- TRBJ1-4 TRBV5-1 - TGCGCCAGCAGCTTGTCGAGGACTGGGAATGAAAAACTGTTTTTT CASSLSRTGNEKLFF
once TRBJ1-4 TRBV27 - TGTGCCAGCAGTTTATACGGGACTAATGAAAAACTGTTTTTT CASSLYGTNEKLFF
- TRBJ1-1 TRBV2 - TGTGCCAGCAGCAAAACGTTTACAGGACGCACTGAAGCTTTCTTT CASSKTFTGRTEAFF
- TRBJ1-1 TRBV6-1 - TGTGCCAGCAGCCCCGCCGGGCAGGGGTCGGGCACTGAAGCTTTCTTT CASSPAGQGSGTEAFF
- TRBJ1-6 TRBV9 - TGTGCCAGCAGCGGCGTCTCCTATAATTCACCCCTCCACTTT CASSGVSYNSPLHF
- TRBJ1-5 TRBV7-9 TRBD1 TGTGCCAGCAGCCAACGACAGGGTTGGCCCCAGCATTTT CASSQRQGWPQHF
once TRBJ1-2 TRBV27 - TGTGCCAGCAGTTTATTTGGGGAACCGAACTATGGCTACACCTTC CASSLFGEPNYGYTF
- TRBJ2-1 TRBV4-2 - TGTGCCAGCAGCCAAGAATCTGATTGGGAGGCAGGTGAGCAGTTCTTC CASSQESDWEAGEQFF
- TRBJ1-2 TRBV2 - TGTGCCAGCAGTGAACGCGTGCCTCCCGGCTACACCTTC CASSERVPPGYTF
few TRBJ2-7 TRBV18 - TGTGCCAGCTCACCTTCAACAGGGACCTACGAGCAGTACTTC CASSPSTGTYEQYF
- TRBJ2-1 TRBV7-9 - TGTGCCAGCAGCTTAGGGGACCCCTACAATGAGCAGTTCTTC CASSLGDPYNEQFF
- TRBJ2-1 TRBV5-1 TRBD1 TGCGCCAGCGGAGTTCAGGGGGCCAATGAGCAGTTCTTC CASGVQGANEQFF
- TRBJ1-2 TRBV7-2 - TGTGCCAGCAGCAACGGGGCAGGTGCTAACTATGGCTACACCTTC CASSNGAGANYGYTF
- TRBJ1-2 TRBV5-1 - TGCGCCAGCAGCTTGTATCAGGGACTAGATGGCTACACCTTC CASSLYQGLDGYTF
once TRBJ2-5 TRBV15 - TGTGCCACCAGCAGAGCCCCCAACAGACAAGAGACCCAGTACTTC CATSRAPNRQETQYF
- TRBJ2-7 TRBV30 - TGTGCCTGGAGTGTACTTAGGACTGCTGCCTACGAGCAGTACTTC CAWSVLRTAAYEQYF
- TRBJ2-5 TRBV7-2 - TGTGCCAGCAGCTTAGGAAAGGTGCCGTCGACCCAGTACTTC CASSLGKVPSTQYF
- TRBJ2-3 TRBV9 - TGTGCCAGCAGCGTCGGGACAATTTTTACAGATACGCAGTATTTT CASSVGTIFTDTQYF
- TRBJ2-6 TRBV6-5 - TGTGCCAGCAGCCCCCGGAACTCTGGGGCCAACGTCCTGACTTTC CASSPRNSGANVLTF
- TRBJ1-5 TRBV19 - TGTGCCACCTACGGAGGGGGGGGCAATCAGCCCCAGCATTTT CATYGGGGNQPQHF
- TRBJ2-4 TRBV7-2 - TGTGCCAGCAGCCCATTAGCAGTATCCCAAAACATTCAGTACTTC CASSPLAVSQNIQYF
- TRBJ2-5 TRBV12-3/TRBV12-4 TRBD1 TGTGCCAGCAGTCGACAGGGGGTCGAGCAAGAGACCCAGTACTTC CASSRQGVEQETQYF
- TRBJ2-2 TRBV5-4 - TGTGCCAGCAGCTTGTTTGAACACACCGGGGAGCTGTTTTTT CASSLFEHTGELFF